Listed below are T cell receptor beta chains from one sample, sequenced in a study of B cell selection in AIRE deficiency. Using immunoSEQ multiplex PCR, the repertoire was profiled, and TCRdb retains in-frame clones only, with some absent. The data contain about 21,000 clones, about 94% of them singletons. The sequenced sample consisted of Tregs sorted from PBMCs. The receptor source for this set is a human donor with AIRE deficiency. Both conserved end residues are trimmed from each CDR3. Each record gives: J gene, D gene, CDR3 length, V gene, CDR3 protein. A D gene is named only where the DNA matches it firmly.

J: TRBJ2-1
D: .
length: 13
V: TRBV18
CDR3: ASSPLTGTYNEQF

J: TRBJ1-1
D: .
length: 10
V: TRBV28
CDR3: ASSFVRGEAF

J: TRBJ1-2
D: .
length: 12
V: TRBV2
CDR3: ASRTPTHVEGYT

J: TRBJ2-2
D: .
length: 15
V: TRBV7-8
CDR3: ASSFLLGDLNTGELF

J: TRBJ2-3
D: .
length: 11
V: TRBV7-2
CDR3: ASSLRSVDTQY

J: TRBJ2-1
D: TRBD2
length: 14
V: TRBV4-2
CDR3: ASELTGTSGSGEQF

J: TRBJ2-7
D: TRBD2
length: 12
V: TRBV28
CDR3: ASSLPGLAREQY

J: TRBJ2-3
D: TRBD1
length: 12
V: TRBV7-3
CDR3: ASSRGQFTDTQY

J: TRBJ2-5
D: TRBD2
length: 17
V: TRBV11-3
CDR3: ASSLASGLAGGDQETQY

J: TRBJ2-3
D: .
length: 14
V: TRBV9
CDR3: ASSVGRGFGTDTQY

J: TRBJ1-2
D: .
length: 16
V: TRBV12-5
CDR3: ASGLKFGGVHTNYGYT

J: TRBJ2-7
D: .
length: 12
V: TRBV21-1
CDR3: ASSMGQGGYEQY

J: TRBJ2-7
D: TRBD2
length: 12
V: TRBV19
CDR3: ASQYLAGGGGQY

J: TRBJ2-1
D: .
length: 12
V: TRBV7-9
CDR3: ASSLSLMRREQF

J: TRBJ2-7
D: TRBD2
length: 12
V: TRBV30
CDR3: AWSVGLAGGRQY

J: TRBJ2-1
D: .
length: 14
V: TRBV9
CDR3: ASSAEGGVPYNEQF

J: TRBJ2-5
D: .
length: 10
V: TRBV5-4
CDR3: ASGPQQETQY

J: TRBJ2-3
D: .
length: 9
V: TRBV7-2
CDR3: ASSLQLETY

J: TRBJ2-7
D: TRBD2
length: 13
V: TRBV27
CDR3: ASSQVSSGTYEQY

J: TRBJ2-1
D: .
length: 12
V: TRBV28
CDR3: ASSFPDRYNEQF

J: TRBJ2-4
D: .
length: 13
V: TRBV5-5
CDR3: ASTYRNLAKNIQY

J: TRBJ2-5
D: .
length: 13
V: TRBV6-1
CDR3: ASRHIPLMSETQY

J: TRBJ1-5
D: .
length: 12
V: TRBV5-1
CDR3: ASSFGTGNQPQH

J: TRBJ2-1
D: .
length: 10
V: TRBV10-3
CDR3: AISEFGNEQF

J: TRBJ1-6
D: .
length: 16
V: TRBV28
CDR3: ASSPSTVTSSYNSPLH

J: TRBJ2-1
D: .
length: 12
V: TRBV11-2
CDR3: ASSFGKGWNEQF

J: TRBJ1-1
D: .
length: 13
V: TRBV6-6
CDR3: ASSAPGEGSTEAF

J: TRBJ2-1
D: TRBD2
length: 18
V: TRBV4-2
CDR3: ASSRRGSGTTQPLYNEQF

J: TRBJ1-1
D: .
length: 10
V: TRBV28
CDR3: ASNGGDTEAF

J: TRBJ2-1
D: TRBD2
length: 14
V: TRBV19
CDR3: ASSFSSSGPYNEQF

J: TRBJ1-2
D: TRBD1
length: 14
V: TRBV7-3
CDR3: ASSLFGQGYAYGYT

J: TRBJ2-1
D: .
length: 13
V: TRBV7-8
CDR3: ASSFALVYVNEQF

J: TRBJ2-1
D: TRBD2
length: 15
V: TRBV7-8
CDR3: ASSSRLAGEAYNEQF

J: TRBJ2-1
D: TRBD2
length: 11
V: TRBV25-1
CDR3: ASLAVAGHEQF

J: TRBJ2-7
D: TRBD2
length: 13
V: TRBV5-6
CDR3: ASSSPHRLAGAQY

J: TRBJ1-1
D: .
length: 15
V: TRBV28
CDR3: ASPKHPTGTLNTEAF

J: TRBJ2-7
D: TRBD2
length: 12
V: TRBV5-4
CDR3: ASSSSGSTYEQY